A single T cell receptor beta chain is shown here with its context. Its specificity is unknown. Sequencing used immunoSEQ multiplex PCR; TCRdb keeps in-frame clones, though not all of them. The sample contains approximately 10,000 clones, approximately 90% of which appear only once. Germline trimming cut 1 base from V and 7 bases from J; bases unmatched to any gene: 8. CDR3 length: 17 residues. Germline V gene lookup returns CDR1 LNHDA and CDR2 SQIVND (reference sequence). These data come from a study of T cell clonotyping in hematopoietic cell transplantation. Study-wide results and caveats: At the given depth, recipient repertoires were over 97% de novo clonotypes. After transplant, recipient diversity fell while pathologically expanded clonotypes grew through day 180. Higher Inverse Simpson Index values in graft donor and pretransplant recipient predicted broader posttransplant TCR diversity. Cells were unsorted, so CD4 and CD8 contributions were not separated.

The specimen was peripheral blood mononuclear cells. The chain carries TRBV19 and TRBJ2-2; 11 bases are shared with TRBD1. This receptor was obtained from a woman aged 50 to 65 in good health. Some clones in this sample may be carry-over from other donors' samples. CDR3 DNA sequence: TGTGCCAGTAGTATAGCCTGGACAGGGGGCCGTTTCGGGGAGCTGTTTTTT. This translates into CASSIAWTGGRFGELFF.